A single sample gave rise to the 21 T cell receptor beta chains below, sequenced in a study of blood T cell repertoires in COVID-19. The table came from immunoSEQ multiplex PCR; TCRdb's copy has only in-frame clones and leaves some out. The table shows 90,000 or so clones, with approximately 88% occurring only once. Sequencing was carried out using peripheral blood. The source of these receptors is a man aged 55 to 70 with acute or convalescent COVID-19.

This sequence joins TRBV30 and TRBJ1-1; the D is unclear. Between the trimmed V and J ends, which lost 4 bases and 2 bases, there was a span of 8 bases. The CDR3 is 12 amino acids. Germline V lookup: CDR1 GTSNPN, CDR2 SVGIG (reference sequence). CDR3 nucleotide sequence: TGTGCCTGGAACCGGGTCAACACTGAAGCTTTCTTT. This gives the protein CAWNRVNTEAFF.

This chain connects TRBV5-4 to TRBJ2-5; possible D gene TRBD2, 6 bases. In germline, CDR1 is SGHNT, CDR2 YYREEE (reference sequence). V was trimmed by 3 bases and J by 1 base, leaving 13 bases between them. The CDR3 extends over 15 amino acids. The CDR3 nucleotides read TGTGCCAGCAGCTACCTTAGCGGAGGCCAAGAGACCCAGTACTTC. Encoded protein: CASSYLSGGQETQYF.

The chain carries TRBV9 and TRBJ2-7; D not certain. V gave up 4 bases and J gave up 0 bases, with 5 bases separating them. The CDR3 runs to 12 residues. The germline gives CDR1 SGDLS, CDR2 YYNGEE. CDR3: CASSLSSYEQYF. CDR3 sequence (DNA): TGTGCCAGCAGCCTCAGCTCCTACGAGCAGTACTTC.

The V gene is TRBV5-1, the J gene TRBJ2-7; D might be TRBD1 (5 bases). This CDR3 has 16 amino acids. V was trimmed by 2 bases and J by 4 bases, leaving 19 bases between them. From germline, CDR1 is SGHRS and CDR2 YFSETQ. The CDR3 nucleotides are TGCGCCAGCAGCTTCGTCGCGCCAGGGCCCCTATACGAGCAGTACTTC. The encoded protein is CASSFVAPGPLYEQYF.

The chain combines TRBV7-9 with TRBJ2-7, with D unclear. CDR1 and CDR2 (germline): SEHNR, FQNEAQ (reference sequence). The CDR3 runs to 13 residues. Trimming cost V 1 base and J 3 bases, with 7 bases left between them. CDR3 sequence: CASSLDPIYEQYF. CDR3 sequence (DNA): TGTGCCAGCAGCTTAGACCCTATCTACGAGCAGTACTTC.

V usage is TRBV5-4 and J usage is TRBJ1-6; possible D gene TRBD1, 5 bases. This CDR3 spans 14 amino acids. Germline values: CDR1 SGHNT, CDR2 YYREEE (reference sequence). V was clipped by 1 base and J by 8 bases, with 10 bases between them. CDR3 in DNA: TGTGCCAGCAGCTTGAATCAGGGCGATTCACCCCTCCACTTT. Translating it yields CASSLNQGDSPLHF.

As DNA, the CDR3 is TGTGCCAGCAGCCGAGGAACGGGGGTGGGGGGCTACACCTTC. This codes for CASSRGTGVGGYTF. The chain uses TRBV3-1 (or the pseudogene TRBV3-2) and TRBJ1-2; a weak D match, TRBD1 (5 bases). Trimming removed 4 bases at V and 8 bases at J, with 17 bases between. This CDR3 contains 14 residues. Germline assignment: CDR1 LGHDT and CDR2 YNNKEL (reference sequence).

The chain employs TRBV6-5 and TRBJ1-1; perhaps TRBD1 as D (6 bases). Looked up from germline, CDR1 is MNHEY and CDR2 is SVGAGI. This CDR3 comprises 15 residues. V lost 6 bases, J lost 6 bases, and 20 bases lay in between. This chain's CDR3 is CASSSLGQPRAEAFF. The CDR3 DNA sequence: TGTGCCAGCAGCTCTCTAGGACAGCCTAGGGCTGAAGCTTTCTTT.

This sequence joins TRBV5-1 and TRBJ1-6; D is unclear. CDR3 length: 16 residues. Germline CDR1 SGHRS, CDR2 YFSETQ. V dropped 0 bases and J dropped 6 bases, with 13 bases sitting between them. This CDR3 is CASSLAGTYSNSPLHF. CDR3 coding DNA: TGCGCCAGCAGCTTGGCCGGCACCTACAGTAATTCACCCCTCCACTTT. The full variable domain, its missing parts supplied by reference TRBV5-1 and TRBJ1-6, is KAGVTQTPRYLIKTRGQQVTLSCSPISGHRSVSWYQQTPGQGLQFLFEYFSETQRNKGNFPGRFSGRQFSNSRSEMNVSTLELGDSALYLCASSLAGTYSNSPLHFGNGTRLTVT.

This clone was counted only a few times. The CDR3 sequence: CASSLTGTNYEQYF. Here the CDR3 DNA reads TGTGCCAGCAGCTTAACAGGGACAAACTACGAGCAGTACTTC. V and J are TRBV7-3 and TRBJ2-7, with D possibly matching TRBD1 (6 bases). Germline values: CDR1 SGHTA, CDR2 FQGTGA. The V and J ends lost 0 bases and 3 bases respectively, with 9 bases between them. The CDR3 spans 14 residues.

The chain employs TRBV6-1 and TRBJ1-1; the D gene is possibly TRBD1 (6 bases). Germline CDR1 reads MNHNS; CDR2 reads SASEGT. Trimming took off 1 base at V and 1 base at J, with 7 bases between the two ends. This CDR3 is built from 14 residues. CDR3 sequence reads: CASSEVRGNTEAFF. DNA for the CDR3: TGTGCCAGCAGTGAAGTCAGGGGGAACACTGAAGCTTTCTTT.

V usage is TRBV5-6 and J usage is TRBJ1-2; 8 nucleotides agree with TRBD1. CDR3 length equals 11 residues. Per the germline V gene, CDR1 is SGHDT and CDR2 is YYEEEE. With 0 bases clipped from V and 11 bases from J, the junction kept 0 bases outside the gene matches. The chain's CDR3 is CASSLGDRYTF. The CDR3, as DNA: TGTGCCAGCAGCTTGGGGGACAGGTACACCTTC.

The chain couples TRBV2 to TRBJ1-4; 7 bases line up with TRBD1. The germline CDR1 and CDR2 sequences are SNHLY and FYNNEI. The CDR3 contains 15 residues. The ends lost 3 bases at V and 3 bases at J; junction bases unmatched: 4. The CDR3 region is CASSDRQGANEKLFF. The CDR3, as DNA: TGTGCCAGCAGTGACCGACAGGGAGCTAATGAAAAACTGTTTTTT.

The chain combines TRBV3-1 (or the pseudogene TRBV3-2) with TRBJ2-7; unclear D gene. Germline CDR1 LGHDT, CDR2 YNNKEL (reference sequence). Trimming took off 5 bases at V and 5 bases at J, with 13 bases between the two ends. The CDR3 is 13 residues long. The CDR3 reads CASSSTRLDEQYF. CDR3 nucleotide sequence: TGTGCCAGCAGCTCCACACGGCTAGACGAGCAGTACTTC.

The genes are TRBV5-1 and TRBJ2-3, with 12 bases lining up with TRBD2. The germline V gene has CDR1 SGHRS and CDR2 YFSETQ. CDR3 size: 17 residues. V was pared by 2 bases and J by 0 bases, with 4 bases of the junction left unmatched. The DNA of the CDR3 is TGCGCCAGCAGCTTAACTGGACTAGCGGGAAGCACAGATACGCAGTATTTT. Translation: CASSLTGLAGSTDTQYF.

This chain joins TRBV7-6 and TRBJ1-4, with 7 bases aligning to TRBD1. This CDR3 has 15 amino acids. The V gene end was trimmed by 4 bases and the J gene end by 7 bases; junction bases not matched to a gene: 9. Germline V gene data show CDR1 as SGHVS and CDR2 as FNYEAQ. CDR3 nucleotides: TGTGCCAGCAGCTCAAGACAGGGTAGTAGTGAAAAACTGTTTTTT. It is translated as CASSSRQGSSEKLFF. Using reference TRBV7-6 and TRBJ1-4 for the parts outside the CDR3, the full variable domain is GAGVSQSPRYKVTKRGQDVALRCDPISGHVSLYWYRQALGQGPEFLTYFNYEAQQDKSGLPNDRFSAERPEGSISTLTIQRTEQRDSAMYRCASSSRQGSSEKLFFGSGTQLSVL.

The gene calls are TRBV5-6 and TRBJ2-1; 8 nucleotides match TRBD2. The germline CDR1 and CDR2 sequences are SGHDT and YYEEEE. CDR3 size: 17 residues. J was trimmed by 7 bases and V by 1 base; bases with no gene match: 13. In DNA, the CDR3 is TGTGCCAGCAGCTTGTTATCGGGTGCGGGAGGACGGAATGAGCAGTTCTTC. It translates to CASSLLSGAGGRNEQFF. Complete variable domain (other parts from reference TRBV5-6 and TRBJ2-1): DAGVTQSPTHLIKTRGQQVTLRCSPKSGHDTVSWYQQALGQGPQFIFQYYEEEERQRGNFPDRFSGHQFPNYSSELNVNALLLGDSALYLCASSLLSGAGGRNEQFFGPGTRLTVL.

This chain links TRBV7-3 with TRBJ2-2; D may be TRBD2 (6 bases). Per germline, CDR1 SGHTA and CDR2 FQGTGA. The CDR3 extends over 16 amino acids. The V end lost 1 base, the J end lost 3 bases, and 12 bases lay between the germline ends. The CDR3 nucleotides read TGTGCCAGCAGCTTAAACGCGGGGTCAGACACCGGGGAGCTGTTTTTT. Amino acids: CASSLNAGSDTGELFF. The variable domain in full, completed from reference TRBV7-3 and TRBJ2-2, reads GAGVSQTPSNKVTEKGKYVELRCDPISGHTALYWYRQSLGQGPEFLIYFQGTGAADDSGLPNDRFFAVRPEGSVSTLKIQRTERGDSAVYLCASSLNAGSDTGELFFGEGSRLTVL.

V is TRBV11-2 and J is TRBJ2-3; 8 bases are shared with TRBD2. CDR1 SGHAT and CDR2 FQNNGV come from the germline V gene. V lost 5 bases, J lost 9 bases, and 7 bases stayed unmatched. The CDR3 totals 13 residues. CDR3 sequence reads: CASSHPGLVTQYF. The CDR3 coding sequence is TGTGCCAGCAGCCACCCGGGACTAGTGACGCAGTATTTT.

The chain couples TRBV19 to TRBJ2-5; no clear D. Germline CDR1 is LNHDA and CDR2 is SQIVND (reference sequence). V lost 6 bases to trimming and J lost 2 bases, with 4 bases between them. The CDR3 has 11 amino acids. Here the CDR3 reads CASRQQETQYF. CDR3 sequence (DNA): TGTGCCAGTAGACAACAAGAGACCCAGTACTTC. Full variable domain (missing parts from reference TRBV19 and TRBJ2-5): DGGITQSPKYLFRKEGQNVTLSCEQNLNHDAMYWYRQDPGQGLRLIYYSQIVNDFQKGDIAEGYSVSREKKESFPLTVTSAQKNPTAFYLCASRQQETQYFGPGTRLLVL.

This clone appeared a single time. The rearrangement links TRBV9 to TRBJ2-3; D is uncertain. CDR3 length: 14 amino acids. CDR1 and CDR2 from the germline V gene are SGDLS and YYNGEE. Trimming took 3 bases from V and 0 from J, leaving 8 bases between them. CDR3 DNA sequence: TGTGCCAGCAGCGGAAGACTTAGCACAGATACGCAGTATTTT. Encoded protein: CASSGRLSTDTQYF.